This entry lists 29 T cell receptor beta chains sequenced from one sample in a study of CXCR3-negative and CXCR3-positive naive CD8 T cells. UMI labels and 5' RACE were used to prepare the TRB cDNA libraries. For each CDR3 protein, TCRdb gives one entry from its re-call of the 5' RACE reads, without DNA. The listing records about 56,000 distinct CDR3 sequences. Sequencing was done on a sample of memory CD8+ T cells from blood. The receptors here all came from a human donor in good health. Some clones in this sample may be carry-over from other donors' samples.

By frequency, this clonotype registers medium-sized. CDR3 region: CASSKLSGASYNEQFF. The gene calls are TRBV3-1 and TRBJ2-1; TCRdb's D call, TRBD2, is unchecked because there is no DNA. The CDR3 is made up of 16 amino acids. Germline V gene sequence: CDR1 LGHDT, CDR2 YNNKEL (reference sequence).

J is TRBJ2-1 and V is TRBV3-1; TCRdb indicates TRBD2, and absent DNA this call remains unverified. CDR1 and CDR2 from the germline V gene are LGHDT and YNNKEL (reference sequence). CDR3 length: 16 amino acids. CDR3 protein: CASSQEGGGELNEQFF.

The V gene is TRBV5-5, the J gene TRBJ2-7; TCRdb's D call, TRBD1, is unchecked because there is no DNA. The CDR3 extends over 13 amino acids. Germline values: CDR1 SGHKS, CDR2 YYEKEE (reference sequence). The CDR3 here is CASSVGTNYEQYF.

The genes are TRBV28 and TRBJ2-7; TCRdb gives TRBD1 as the D gene, but with no DNA this cannot be confirmed. This CDR3 has 17 amino acids. Germline V gene sequence: CDR1 MDHEN, CDR2 SYDVKM. This CDR3 reads CASSQPNRDGSSYEQYF. Full variable domain (rest looked up from reference TRBV28 and TRBJ2-7): DVKVTQSSRYLVKRTGEKVFLECVQDMDHENMFWYRQDPGLGLRLIYFSYDVKMKEKGDIPEGYSVSREKKERFSLILESASTNQTSMYLCASSQPNRDGSSYEQYFGPGTRLTVT.

The chain employs TRBV15 and TRBJ1-5; TCRdb outputs TRBD1, but without DNA this stays unchecked. Germline loops: CDR1 LNHNV, CDR2 YYDKDF (reference sequence). The CDR3 is 14 residues long. The CDR3 reads CATSPQVPWQPQHF. The full variable domain, completed using reference TRBV15 and TRBJ1-5, is DAMVIQNPRYQVTQFGKPVTLSCSQTLNHNVMYWYQQKSSQAPKLLFHYYDKDFNNEADTPDNFQSRRPNTSFCFLDIRSPGLGDTAMYLCATSPQVPWQPQHFGDGTRLSIL.

The chain joins TRBV12-3 or TRBV12-4 to TRBJ2-1; without DNA, the TCRdb call of TRBD2 cannot be checked. There are 16 residues in the CDR3. CDR3 residues: CASSLRWLAGDNEQFF.

V and J are TRBV27 and TRBJ2-7; TCRdb's D call of TRBD2 is untestable without DNA. This CDR3 is 13 amino acids long. Per the germline V gene, CDR1 is MNHEY and CDR2 is SMNVEV (reference sequence). CDR3 protein: CASSSGPSYEQYF.

The chain has TRBV7-9 and TRBJ1-1; the D call of TRBD1 rests on TCRdb alone, since no DNA is present to check it. The CDR3 runs to 15 residues. Germline CDR1 is SEHNR and CDR2 is FQNEAQ (reference sequence). The CDR3 region is CASSTNRGGNTEAFF.

J is TRBJ1-5 and V is TRBV28. Germline CDR1 and CDR2: MDHEN and SYDVKM. This CDR3 comprises 13 residues. CDR3 sequence: CASSPKYNQPQHF.

CDR3 sequence: CASSQEYENSPLHF. This chain connects TRBV4-2 to TRBJ1-6. The CDR3 runs 14 residues. Germline V gene lookup returns CDR1 LGHNA and CDR2 YNFKEQ.

CDR3 sequence reads: CASSQDPLAAYEQYF. The V call is TRBV11-3, the J call TRBJ2-7; the TCRdb D gene call, TRBD1, has no DNA to confirm it. The CDR3 covers 15 residues. Per germline, CDR1 SGHNT and CDR2 YENEEA.

The gene calls are TRBV29-1 and TRBJ1-1; the TCRdb D gene call, TRBD1, has no DNA to confirm it. The CDR3 has 13 amino acids. CDR1 and CDR2 from the germline V gene are SQVTM and ANQGSEA. This chain's CDR3 is CSVGDSVATEAFF.

The chain uses TRBV4-1 and TRBJ2-7; without DNA, the TCRdb call of TRBD1 cannot be checked. CDR1 is MGHRA, CDR2 YSYEKL, per germline. This CDR3 is 13 amino acids long. CDR3 region: CASSHRDSYEQYF.

V is TRBV7-2 and J is TRBJ2-7; there is no DNA to check the TCRdb D call of TRBD1. This CDR3 has 13 amino acids. Germline CDR1 SGHTA, CDR2 FQGNSA. Here the CDR3 reads CASSLGLGVEQYF.

CDR3 sequence reads: CSVVGGDRGYEQYF. The chain links TRBV29-1 to TRBJ2-7; checking the TCRdb D call of TRBD1 is not possible without DNA. The CDR3 is 14 amino acids. Looked up from germline, CDR1 is SQVTM and CDR2 is ANQGSEA.

The rearrangement links TRBV7-2 to TRBJ2-7. The CDR3 spans 11 residues. Germline CDR1 reads SGHTA; CDR2 reads FQGNSA. CDR3 protein: CASSWAGEQYF.

The chain's CDR3 is CASRRKIEGFGYGYTF. The chain links TRBV6-5 to TRBJ1-2. The CDR3 runs to 16 residues. CDR1 and CDR2 from the germline V gene are MNHEY and SVGAGI.

The CDR3 here is CSVVIAGGGDTQYF. The chain couples TRBV29-1 to TRBJ2-3; TCRdb outputs TRBD2, but without DNA this stays unchecked. This CDR3 contains 14 residues. Germline V gives CDR1 SQVTM, CDR2 ANQGSEA.

The V gene is TRBV5-1, the J gene TRBJ2-1; the D call of TRBD2 rests on TCRdb alone, since no DNA is present to check it. Looked up from germline, CDR1 is SGHRS and CDR2 is YFSETQ. This CDR3 region has 16 residues. This CDR3 reads CASRAALAGSLNEQFF.

The gene calls are TRBV2 and TRBJ2-5. The CDR3 runs 13 residues. The germline gives CDR1 SNHLY, CDR2 FYNNEI. CDR3 protein: CASSDRPQETQYF.

The V and J genes are TRBV28 and TRBJ2-3. CDR3 length equals 14 residues. CDR1 MDHEN and CDR2 SYDVKM come from the germline V gene. The CDR3 loop is CASSTLDVTDTQYF.

The chain employs TRBV29-1 and TRBJ2-1; the D call of TRBD2 rests on TCRdb alone, since no DNA is present to check it. This CDR3 contains 18 residues. The germline gives CDR1 SQVTM, CDR2 ANQGSEA. The CDR3 sequence is CSAVGLAGGPVGPDEQFF.

The chain joins TRBV27 to TRBJ2-1. CDR3 length equals 13 residues. Germline CDR1 is MNHEY and CDR2 is SMNVEV (reference sequence). CDR3 loop: CASSLTSGNEQFF.

The chain joins TRBV5-1 to TRBJ2-2; TCRdb lists TRBD2, though no DNA is available to test this call. The CDR3 contains 18 residues. CDR1 and CDR2 from the germline V gene are SGHRS and YFSETQ. The CDR3 is CASSLGGLAGSSGGELFF.

V is TRBV29-1 and J is TRBJ2-1; TCRdb proposes TRBD1, but this gene call is untestable without DNA. Germline V lookup: CDR1 SQVTM, CDR2 ANQGSEA. CDR3 length: 16 residues. The CDR3 sequence: CSVVRQGGGAYNEQFF.

The chain couples TRBV7-9 to TRBJ2-7. Looked up from germline, CDR1 is SEHNR and CDR2 is FQNEAQ (reference sequence). This CDR3 contains 17 residues. The CDR3 loop reads CASSPLPAKIPSYEQYF.

The chain recombines TRBV29-1 with TRBJ2-7; without DNA, the TCRdb call of TRBD1 cannot be checked. The CDR3 is 13 residues long. Germline CDR1 reads SQVTM; CDR2 reads ANQGSEA. CDR3 protein: CSVRQGNTYEQYF.

V usage is TRBV6-2 or TRBV6-3 and J usage is TRBJ2-1. Germline V gene data show CDR1 as MNHEY and CDR2 as SVGEGT. The CDR3 extends over 15 amino acids. CDR3 protein: CASSYSESPSNEQFF.

The rearrangement links TRBV28 to TRBJ1-5. This CDR3 is built from 13 residues. Germline CDR1 reads MDHEN; CDR2 reads SYDVKM. The CDR3 is CASSLVSAQPQHF.